The 28 T cell receptor beta chains below come from one sample, sequenced in a study of cytomegalovirus exposure and HLA in healthy donors. Amplification used 60 Vbeta primers and 13 Jbeta primers. Sequenced by immunoSEQ multiplex PCR; TCRdb stores in-frame clones only, minus some. This sample has fewer than 250,000 clones, with 65% to 85% found just once. The specimen was PBMCs. All receptors derive from a man between 18 and 35 years old in good health and CMV-seronegative.

This clone has a handful of counts. This chain uses TRBV6-1 with TRBJ2-3; 7 bases align to TRBD1. The junction had 9 bases not matched to a gene; V was cut back by 0 bases and J by 6 bases. CDR3 size: 16 residues. CDR1 and CDR2 from the germline V gene are MNHNS and SASEGT. CDR3 coding DNA: TGTGCCAGCAGTGAAGCGCGAGGGGGCGGATTGGATACGCAGTATTTT. Amino acids: CASSEARGGGLDTQYF.

This chain uses TRBV6-5 with TRBJ1-2; weak D call: TRBD1 (5 bases). This CDR3 spans 15 amino acids. CDR1 is MNHEY, CDR2 SVGAGI, per germline. Trimming removed 6 bases from V and 2 bases from J, with 16 bases in between. The CDR3 loop is CASSRARQTNYGYTF. CDR3 nucleotide sequence: TGTGCCAGCAGCAGAGCTCGACAGACCAACTATGGCTACACCTTC.

The chain has TRBV27 and TRBJ2-1; 9 bases agree with TRBD1. This CDR3 comprises 11 residues. CDR1 is MNHEY, CDR2 SMNVEV, per germline (reference sequence). The junction had 6 bases not matched to a gene; V was cut back by 7 bases and J by 14 bases. In nucleotides, the CDR3 is TGTGCCAGCATCAGCCGGACAGGGGAGTTCTTC. As protein: CASISRTGEFF.

The chain couples TRBV9 to TRBJ2-2; D is unresolved. This CDR3 is 14 amino acids long. V lost 1 base to trimming and J lost 4 bases, with 8 bases between them. Germline lookup yields CDR1 SGDLS and CDR2 YYNGEE. CDR3 DNA sequence: TGTGCCAGCAGCGTAAGACACCCCACCGGGGAGCTGTTTTTT. Protein sequence: CASSVRHPTGELFF.

The chain recombines TRBV6-1 with TRBJ1-2, with 8 positions matching TRBD1. CDR3 length: 13 residues. Trimming cost V 6 bases and J 8 bases; bases outside gene matches: 8. The V gene's germline CDR1 is MNHNS and CDR2 SASEGT. This CDR3 reads CASRTTGDGGYTF. CDR3 nucleotide sequence: TGTGCCAGCAGGACGACAGGGGATGGAGGCTACACCTTC.

The J gene is TRBJ1-1, the V gene TRBV29-1; 7 nucleotides align to TRBD1. Germline V CDR1 and CDR2: SQVTM, ANQGSEA. The CDR3 totals 13 residues. The ends lost 6 bases at V and 1 base at J; junction bases unmatched: 5. The CDR3 sequence is CSVSDRKNTEAFF. In DNA, the CDR3 is TGCAGCGTGTCGGACAGGAAGAACACTGAAGCTTTCTTT.

The rearrangement links TRBV19 to TRBJ2-3; D might be TRBD1 (5 bases). CDR1 is LNHDA, CDR2 SQIVND, per germline (reference sequence). The CDR3 has 13 residues. V was shortened by 7 bases and J by 3 bases, with 11 bases between the two germline ends. CDR3 in amino acids: CASTSAGTDTQYF. DNA of the CDR3: TGTGCCAGTACCTCGGCAGGGACAGATACGCAGTATTTT.

Points on this clone: Sequence at one end of the junction differs from germline and may be a read error. The chain carries TRBV7-2 and TRBJ1-2; D unresolved. CDR1 SGHTA and CDR2 FQGNSA come from the germline V gene. There are 13 residues in the CDR3. CDR3 residues: CASSSSLRGWLPF. CDR3 DNA: TGTGCCAGCAGCTCGTCCCTCCGGGGTTGGCTCCCCTTC.

This chain uses TRBV18 with TRBJ2-7, with D possibly TRBD2 on 6 matching bases. Germline V lookup: CDR1 KGHSH, CDR2 LQKENI. Trimming took off 3 bases at V and 2 bases at J, with 17 bases between the two ends. The CDR3 is 16 amino acids. The CDR3 here is CASSPPPGWGAYEQYF. The CDR3 DNA reads as TGTGCCAGCTCACCGCCCCCCGGTTGGGGGGCCTACGAGCAGTACTTC. Drawing the rest from reference TRBV18 and TRBJ2-7, the complete variable domain is NAGVMQNPRHLVRRRGQEARLRCSPMKGHSHVYWYRQLPEEGLKFMVYLQKENIIDESGMPKERFSAEFPKEGPSILRIQQVVRGDSAAYFCASSPPPGWGAYEQYFGPGTRLTVT.

The V and J genes are TRBV10-3 and TRBJ2-5; 8 positions match TRBD2. The V gene end was trimmed by 10 bases and the J gene end by 4 bases; junction bases not matched to a gene: 5. The V gene's germline CDR1 is ENHRY and CDR2 SYGVKD. This CDR3 comprises 12 residues. CDR3 DNA: TGTGCCACCGCGACTAGCGCAGAGACCCAGTACTTC. It codes for CATATSAETQYF.

The V call is TRBV6-5, the J call TRBJ1-2; 10 bases map to TRBD1. The V segment lost 6 bases and the J segment 7 bases; nucleotides outside the gene matches: 5. Germline V gene data show CDR1 as MNHEY and CDR2 as SVGAGI. The CDR3 runs 13 residues. CDR3 DNA: TGTGCCAGCAGGCCCGGGACAGGGGTTGGCTACACCTTC. This codes for CASRPGTGVGYTF.

The chain is built from TRBV28 and TRBJ2-5; D may be TRBD2 (6 bases). With 6 bases removed from V and 2 bases from J, the gap between germline ends came to 13 bases. The germline V gene encodes CDR1 MDHEN and CDR2 SYDVKM. This CDR3 contains 14 residues. The CDR3 here is CASRPGLLQETQYF. In nucleotides, the CDR3 is TGTGCCAGCAGGCCGGGACTCTTACAAGAGACCCAGTACTTC. Variable domain in full (rest from reference TRBV28 and TRBJ2-5): DVKVTQSSRYLVKRTGEKVFLECVQDMDHENMFWYRQDPGLGLRLIYFSYDVKMKEKGDIPEGYSVSREKKERFSLILESASTNQTSMYLCASRPGLLQETQYFGPGTRLLVL.

This clone was picked up one time. The chain links TRBV15 to TRBJ1-5, with TRBD1 identical over 7 bases. The CDR3 has 15 amino acids. The V and J ends lost 3 bases and 5 bases, in that order; junction bases with no gene match: 7. Looked up from germline, CDR1 is LNHNV and CDR2 is YYDKDF (reference sequence). The chain's CDR3 is CATSRTGTDYQPQHF. The CDR3 DNA reads TGTGCCACCAGCAGGACCGGGACAGACTATCAGCCCCAGCATTTT.

V usage is TRBV15 and J usage is TRBJ2-4; D possibly corresponds to TRBD1 (5 bases). The germline V and J ends were trimmed by 9 bases and 9 bases, with 12 bases remaining between them. The CDR3 has 11 amino acids. The germline gives CDR1 LNHNV, CDR2 YYDKDF (reference sequence). The chain's CDR3 is CATLLRGIQYF. CDR3 sequence (DNA): TGTGCCACACTTCTAAGGGGCATTCAGTACTTC.

CDR3 sequence reads: CASSSRRARGEQYF. The CDR3 nucleotides are TGTGCCAGCAGCTCCCGCCGGGCTCGAGGGGAGCAGTACTTC. V usage is TRBV7-2 and J usage is TRBJ2-7; tentative D call: TRBD2 (5 bases). The V and J ends lost 4 bases and 7 bases respectively, with 17 bases between them. Germline-derived CDR1 and CDR2 are SGHTA and FQGNSA. There are 14 residues in the CDR3.

CDR3 coding DNA: TGTGCCAGTAGTAGTAACGACAGAGCCGTCTCTGGGGCCAACGTCCTGACTTTC. Translation: CASSSNDRAVSGANVLTF. The chain is built from TRBV19 and TRBJ2-6; weak D call: TRBD1 (5 bases). CDR3 size: 18 residues. The V end was cut by 4 bases, the J end by 0 bases, with 16 bases between. Germline V gene sequence: CDR1 LNHDA, CDR2 SQIVND (reference sequence).

The chain has TRBV6-5 and TRBJ1-3; D not resolved. The CDR3 length is 15 residues. Germline assignment: CDR1 MNHEY and CDR2 SVGAGI. Deletions cut 6 bases from V and 0 bases from J, with 12 bases between. The CDR3 region has the DNA TGTGCCAGCAGGAGAGGGATCCTCTCTGGAAACACCATATATTTT. Translated, it gives CASRRGILSGNTIYF.

This clone was recorded once. The chain recombines TRBV7-3 with TRBJ2-5; no reliable D call. The V gene lost 2 bases and the J gene lost 3 bases, with 16 bases spanning the gap. Germline V lookup: CDR1 SGHTA, CDR2 FQGTGA. The CDR3 contains 16 residues. CDR3 region: CASSLSLLRPEETQYF. CDR3 in DNA: TGTGCCAGCAGCTTATCCCTTTTGCGGCCAGAAGAGACCCAGTACTTC.

V usage is TRBV2 and J usage is TRBJ2-5; 8 bases agree with TRBD1. V shed 1 base, J shed 6 bases, and the junction held 7 bases outside the gene matches. The CDR3 length is 15 residues. Germline CDR1 reads SNHLY; CDR2 reads FYNNEI. CDR3 nucleotides: TGTGCCAGCAGTGAAGAGTCAGGGGGCAGGAAGACCCAGTACTTC. It translates to CASSEESGGRKTQYF.

This CDR3 is CASSLRRTGAIYEQYF. In DNA form, the CDR3 reads TGTGCCAGCAGCTTACGGCGTACTGGAGCCATCTACGAGCAGTACTTC. The rearrangement links TRBV7-8 to TRBJ2-7, with unresolved D. Trimming took 2 bases from V and 3 from J, leaving 17 bases between them. The CDR3 sequence is 16 residues long. Germline CDR1 SGHVS, CDR2 FQNEAQ.

J is TRBJ2-1 and V is TRBV5-1; 7 bases align to TRBD1. Germline V gene data show CDR1 as SGHRS and CDR2 as YFSETQ. Germline trimming cut 4 bases from V and 6 bases from J; bases unmatched to any gene: 10. The CDR3 spans 15 residues. The CDR3 sequence: CASSIGTASSNEQFF. DNA for the CDR3: TGCGCCAGCAGCATAGGGACAGCCTCTTCCAATGAGCAGTTCTTC.

The chain uses TRBV6-5 and TRBJ1-5; D uncertain. This CDR3 contains 12 residues. The germline gives CDR1 MNHEY, CDR2 SVGAGI. The V end was cut by 10 bases, the J end by 6 bases, with 13 bases between. Here the CDR3 reads CANTNLGQPQHF. CDR3 nucleotides: TGTGCCAATACTAACCTGGGTCAGCCCCAGCATTTT.

This chain uses TRBV29-1 with TRBJ2-7; 8 nucleotides agree with TRBD1. There are 14 residues in the CDR3. The germline gives CDR1 SQVTM, CDR2 ANQGSEA. Trimming cost V 0 bases and J 2 bases; bases outside gene matches: 3. The CDR3 DNA reads as TGCAGCGTTGAAGATGGGGGACAGGCCTACGAGCAGTACTTC. Protein: CSVEDGGQAYEQYF.

The chain employs TRBV11-3 and TRBJ2-1; perhaps TRBD1 as D (6 bases). The ends were cut back, 0 bases at V and 10 bases at J, with 10 bases in the middle. The CDR3 has 13 residues. Per the germline V gene, CDR1 is SGHNT and CDR2 is YENEEA. DNA for the CDR3: TGTGCCAGCAGCTTAGATAGGGGGTTCGAGCAGTTCTTC. As protein: CASSLDRGFEQFF.

The chain carries TRBV10-2 and TRBJ1-5, with 9 bases aligning to TRBD1. The CDR3 extends over 13 amino acids. Per germline, CDR1 WSHSY and CDR2 SAAADI. V trimming: 6 bases; J trimming: 5 bases; junction bases outside the gene matches: 2. The CDR3 bases are TGCGCCAGCAGAACAGGGGGCGATCAGCCCCAGCATTTT. This encodes CASRTGGDQPQHF.

The count of this clone is one. The genes are TRBV18 and TRBJ1-1, with D possibly TRBD1 on 5 matching bases. This CDR3 has 14 amino acids. Trimming cost V 5 bases and J 5 bases, with 15 bases left between them. Germline values: CDR1 KGHSH, CDR2 LQKENI. The CDR3 sequence is CASSDEQGWTEAFF. CDR3 in DNA: TGTGCCAGCTCAGACGAGCAGGGTTGGACTGAAGCTTTCTTT.

Comment on this clone: Other DNA sequences from this sample encode an identical CDR3 as well. The chain links TRBV4-3 to TRBJ2-3, with TRBD2 as a possible D gene (5 bases). CDR1 is LGHNA, CDR2 YSLEER, per germline. The length of the CDR3 is 16 residues. Trimming pared 0 bases from V and 1 base from J, leaving 11 bases between. CDR3 region: CASSQDGGSRTDTQYF. The DNA of the CDR3 is TGCGCCAGCAGCCAAGATGGCGGGTCACGCACAGATACGCAGTATTTT.

The chain recombines TRBV19 with TRBJ1-1, with D possibly matching TRBD1 (6 bases). Germline V gene lookup returns CDR1 LNHDA and CDR2 SQIVND (reference sequence). CDR3 size: 13 residues. The V gene lost 5 bases and the J gene lost 5 bases, with 12 bases spanning the gap. This chain's CDR3 is CASSPLRGTEAFF. In nucleotides, the CDR3 is TGTGCCAGTAGTCCACTGAGGGGGACTGAAGCTTTCTTT. The full variable domain, completed using reference TRBV19 and TRBJ1-1, is DGGITQSPKYLFRKEGQNVTLSCEQNLNHDAMYWYRQDPGQGLRLIYYSQIVNDFQKGDIAEGYSVSREKKESFPLTVTSAQKNPTAFYLCASSPLRGTEAFFGQGTRLTVV.